This is a list of T cell receptor beta chains from one sample in a study of blood T cell repertoires in COVID-19. The data were produced by immunoSEQ multiplex PCR, yet TCRdb's version contains in-frame clones alone and is incomplete. The table shows about 190,000 clones, with about 86% occurring only once. The sample consisted of peripheral blood. The receptors derive from a man aged 25-40 years with active or convalescent COVID-19. CDR3s include the opening cysteine and the closing phenylalanine or tryptophan. D genes are given only for firm matches. Clone size, where shown, is once, few, many, or a class for clones that have expanded.

>-|-|TRBJ1-3|TRBV6-5
TGTGCCAGCAGCCCCCCGGGGGGAGGAAACACCATATATTTT
CASSPPGGGNTIYF
>-|TRBD1|TRBJ1-1|TRBV7-9
TGTGCCAGCAGCTCGGACAGGGGGCTTGAAGCTTTCTTT
CASSSDRGLEAFF
>-|-|TRBJ2-3|TRBV19
TGTGCCAGTAGTATTATGACGACTAGCACAGATACGCAGTATTTT
CASSIMTTSTDTQYF
>-|TRBD2|TRBJ2-1|TRBV11-3
TGTGCCAGCAGCTTAGGGGCCAGGCGCGGGAGGAGGAATGAGCAGTTCTTC
CASSLGARRGRRNEQFF
>-|-|TRBJ1-5|TRBV6-5
TGTGCCAGCAGCCCATGGGGGGGCCAGCCCCAGCATTTT
CASSPWGGQPQHF
>-|-|TRBJ1-5|TRBV3-1/TRBV3-2
TGTGCCAGCAGCGCAAGCGATAGCAATCAGCCCCAGCATTTT
CASSASDSNQPQHF
>-|-|TRBJ1-1|TRBV7-9
TGTGCCAGCAGCCTGGGAGGGGCTGGGGCTTTCTTT
CASSLGGAGAFF
>few|TRBD2|TRBJ2-7|TRBV7-8
TGTGCCAGCAGCTTAGAGGGACTAGCGGGAGACGAGCAGTACTTC
CASSLEGLAGDEQYF
>-|-|TRBJ2-5|TRBV2
TGTGCCAGCAGTGAGGCTTCGGCGGCACCGCCTCAAGAGACCCAGTACTTC
CASSEASAAPPQETQYF
>-|-|TRBJ2-7|TRBV6-2/TRBV6-3
TGTGCCAGCACCCCGGCGAGGGTCAGCTCCTACGAGCAGTACTTC
CASTPARVSSYEQYF
>-|TRBD2|TRBJ2-5|TRBV6-4
TGTGCCAGCAGCGAGGGACTAGGGGCGGAGACCCAGTACTTC
CASSEGLGAETQYF
>-|TRBD1|TRBJ2-7|TRBV6-5
TGTGCCAGCAGCGATCCTGTTAGGGGGCGGTACGAGCAGTACTTC
CASSDPVRGRYEQYF
>-|TRBD1|TRBJ1-6|TRBV7-8
TGTGCCAGCAGCTTAGGGGACAGGGGTTCACCCCTCCACTTT
CASSLGDRGSPLHF
>few|TRBD1|TRBJ2-5|TRBV28
TGTGCCAGCAGGCCGGGACAGGGGGCTCGTGAGACCCAGTACTTC
CASRPGQGARETQYF
>-|-|TRBJ1-1|TRBV12-3/TRBV12-4
TGTGCCAGCAGCCTTGGGGCGAACACTGAAGCTTTCTTT
CASSLGANTEAFF
>-|-|TRBJ1-5|TRBV27
TGTGCCAGCAGTCCCGTTGTCCCGGCAGGTTCTTGGCCCCAGCATTTT
CASSPVVPAGSWPQHF
>-|-|TRBJ1-5|TRBV28
TGTGCCAGCAGTTCCCCATCCAGTCCGTCCAATCAGCCCCAGCATTTT
CASSSPSSPSNQPQHF
>-|TRBD2|TRBJ2-5|TRBV5-1
TGCGCCAGCAGCGGCGGACTAGGGGCGGGGGGGCCGAGACAAGAGACCCAGTACTTC
CASSGGLGAGGPRQETQYF
>-|TRBD2|TRBJ2-3|TRBV6-5
TGTGCCAGCAGTTACGGTCGGCGGGGGGATACGCAGTATTTT
CASSYGRRGDTQYF
>-|-|TRBJ2-3|TRBV7-3
TGTGCCAGCAGCTTAACCCGAGGGGGGGTAGATACGCAGTATTTT
CASSLTRGGVDTQYF
>-|TRBD1|TRBJ1-2|TRBV7-9
TGTGCCAGCAGCTTGTTACAGGGGCCCGACTATGGCTACACCTTC
CASSLLQGPDYGYTF
>-|-|TRBJ1-4|TRBV2
TGTGCCAGCACCGACTCTCAGGGGACCGAAAAACTGTTTTTT
CASTDSQGTEKLFF
>-|TRBD1|TRBJ2-3|TRBV5-1
TGCGCCAGCGGGACAGGGGGCACAGATACGCAGTATTTT
CASGTGGTDTQYF
>once|TRBD1|TRBJ2-7|TRBV25-1
TGTGCCAGCAGCCCCCCGACCGGGACAGCTTTCTACGAGCAGTACTTC
CASSPPTGTAFYEQYF
>-|-|TRBJ1-2|TRBV28
TGTGCCAGCAGCCTAGACGGATTAGAGTTCGACTACACCTTC
CASSLDGLEFDYTF